Listed below are T cell receptor beta chains from one sample, sequenced in a study of T cell responses to AZD1222 COVID-19 vaccine. Only in-frame clones appear in the TCRdb table, and some are missing; sequencing was by immunoSEQ multiplex PCR. Of under 150,000 clones listed, about nine tenths are singletons. Material: peripheral blood, obtained 28 days after the second AZD1222 dose. The source of these receptors is an adult who received the AZD1222 COVID-19 vaccine. Both conserved end residues are part of each CDR3. A D gene is named only where the DNA matches it firmly. Size is stated for part of the rows, as once, few or many counts, or as a class when the clone is expanded.

.	TRBD1	TRBV19	TRBJ1-2	TGTGCCAGTAGTGGCCCGGGACAGGCTAACTATGGCTACACCTTC	CASSGPGQANYGYTF
.	.	TRBV9	TRBJ2-5	TGTGCCAGCAGTCCCCCCCAAGAGACCCAGTACTTC	CASSPPQETQYF
.	.	TRBV19	TRBJ2-1	TGTGCCAGTAGTATAAGTCAGGGGAGCTCCTACAATGAGCAGTTCTTC	CASSISQGSSYNEQFF
.	TRBD1	TRBV10-3	TRBJ2-7	TGTGCCATCAGTGAGTCCTTGGACAGGAAAACCTACGAGCAGTACTTC	CAISESLDRKTYEQYF
.	.	TRBV29-1	TRBJ2-3	TGCAGCGTTGGGACAGATACGCAGTATTTT	CSVGTDTQYF
.	TRBD1	TRBV18	TRBJ1-4	TGTGCCAGCTCACCACGGACAGGACCCAATGAAAAACTGTTTTTT	CASSPRTGPNEKLFF
.	.	TRBV7-2	TRBJ1-4	TGTGCCAGCAGCTTACCACCGGCGGGTGAAAAACTGTTTTTT	CASSLPPAGEKLFF
.	TRBD1	TRBV3-1/TRBV3-2	TRBJ1-6	TGTGCCAGCAGCCAAGATTGGGGACAGGCACCCCTCCACTTT	CASSQDWGQAPLHF
.	TRBD1	TRBV10-1	TRBJ2-1	TGCGCCAGCAGTGAGGGGACAGTACTCTTCAATGAGCAGTTCTTC	CASSEGTVLFNEQFF
.	.	TRBV2	TRBJ1-2	TGTGCCAGCTTCATTGAGGTTACGGAGGGCTATGGCTACACCTTC	CASFIEVTEGYGYTF
.	TRBD2	TRBV7-7	TRBJ2-1	TGTGCTAGCACCGTATCCCGACTAGCGGGCCGTAACAATGAGCAGTTCTTC	CASTVSRLAGRNNEQFF
once	.	TRBV11-3	TRBJ1-2	TGTGCCAGCACCAAACCCCGGGACACCTATGGCTACACCTTC	CASTKPRDTYGYTF
few	.	TRBV11-3	TRBJ2-1	TGTGCCAGCAGCTTCGGAGGGGGGTCCTACAATGAGCAGTTCTTC	CASSFGGGSYNEQFF
.	.	TRBV25-1	TRBJ1-6	TGTGCCAGCAGTGAAACCTACCCAGCAGTCTATAATTCACCCCTCCACTTT	CASSETYPAVYNSPLHF
.	TRBD1	TRBV27	TRBJ1-5	TGTGCCAGCAGCCAAATTACAGGGGGCTCGGACAATCAGCCCCAGCATTTT	CASSQITGGSDNQPQHF
.	.	TRBV5-1	TRBJ2-7	TGCGCCAGCAGCTGGCCTAGCGTGAGTTCGTCTTTTTCCTACGAGCAGTACTTC	CASSWPSVSSSFSYEQYF
.	.	TRBV7-8	TRBJ1-5	TGTGCCAGCAGCTTACAGGGAGATCAGCCCCAGCATTTT	CASSLQGDQPQHF
.	.	TRBV7-2	TRBJ1-4	TGTGCCAGCAGCTTGGGTCGGTGGGATAATGAAAAACTGTTTTTT	CASSLGRWDNEKLFF
once	.	TRBV5-1	TRBJ2-7	TGCGCCAGCAGCTTGGATAAACAAACGCTAAAGACCTACGAGCAGTACTTC	CASSLDKQTLKTYEQYF
.	.	TRBV5-4	TRBJ1-4	TGTGCCAGCAGCAGGGGCGGGGATAATGAAAAACTGTTTTTT	CASSRGGDNEKLFF
once	.	TRBV10-3	TRBJ1-2	TGTGCCATCAGTGAGGACCGGTATGGCTACACCTTC	CAISEDRYGYTF
.	TRBD1	TRBV7-2	TRBJ1-2	TGTGCCAGCAGCCCATCGGGACAGTCCTATGGCTACACCTTC	CASSPSGQSYGYTF
.	.	TRBV25-1	TRBJ2-6	TGTGCCGCCGCGGGCAGCGCCTCGGAAGGGGCCAACGTCCTGACTTTC	CAAAGSASEGANVLTF
.	.	TRBV10-3	TRBJ2-3	TGTGCCATCAGTGAGTGGGGGGAACTTAGCACAGATACGCAGTATTTT	CAISEWGELSTDTQYF
.	.	TRBV6-1	TRBJ1-2	TGTGCCAGCAGTGAAGCAGGGCAGGGAAGAATCTATGGCTACACCTTC	CASSEAGQGRIYGYTF
.	TRBD2	TRBV3-1/TRBV3-2	TRBJ2-1	TGTGCCAGCAGCGACCGTCTAGCGGGCTACAATGAGCAGTTCTTC	CASSDRLAGYNEQFF
.	.	TRBV6-5	TRBJ1-2	TGTGCCAGCAGTTATTATAGCGGGGTAGCTAACTATGGCTACACCTTC	CASSYYSGVANYGYTF
.	.	TRBV5-5	TRBJ1-2	TGTGCCAGCACACTAACGCCGGGGGACTATGGCTACACCTTC	CASTLTPGDYGYTF
.	.	TRBV11-3	TRBJ1-5	TGTGCCAGCAGCTTAGCCCGGGGCCAGCCCCAGCATTTT	CASSLARGQPQHF
.	.	TRBV6-5	TRBJ1-6	TGTGCCAGCAGTTACGGGACAATAGCTAATTCACCCCTCCACTTT	CASSYGTIANSPLHF
.	.	TRBV7-2	TRBJ1-3	TGTGCCAGCAGAAGTACAGTTTCTGGAAACACCATATATTTT	CASRSTVSGNTIYF
.	.	TRBV29-1	TRBJ1-2	TGCAGCGTTGGCGGGAGTGCTGGCTACACCTTC	CSVGGSAGYTF
.	TRBD1	TRBV7-9	TRBJ2-5	TGTGCCAGCAGCCTACCGGGACAGACTCAAGAGACCCAGTACTTC	CASSLPGQTQETQYF
.	.	TRBV2	TRBJ2-7	TGTGCCAGCAGTGAGATAGCGTACTCCTACGAGCAGTACTTC	CASSEIAYSYEQYF
.	.	TRBV6-5	TRBJ1-5	TGTGCCAGCAGTACAAAACGGAGCAATCAGCCCCAGCATTTT	CASSTKRSNQPQHF
.	.	TRBV5-5	TRBJ1-1	TGTGCCAGCAGCTTGGTGGGGTCGGGAGACACTGAAGCTTTCTTT	CASSLVGSGDTEAFF
.	.	TRBV5-1	TRBJ2-3	TGCGCCAGCAGCTTGGAAGTAGGGGGGGAAGATACGCAGTATTTT	CASSLEVGGEDTQYF
.	TRBD1	TRBV6-5	TRBJ1-1	TGTGCCGCCACGGGACAGCTGAACACTGAAGCTTTCTTT	CAATGQLNTEAFF
.	.	TRBV18	TRBJ2-2	TGTGCCAGCTCACGGGGGGAAAACACCGGGGAGCTGTTTTTT	CASSRGENTGELFF
.	.	TRBV27	TRBJ1-2	TGTGCCAGCAGTCCCCGACAGAACTATGGCTACACCTTC	CASSPRQNYGYTF
.	TRBD1	TRBV6-5	TRBJ1-4	TGTGCCAGCAGTCACGGTGGAGGGGGCGGGGAAAAACTGTTTTTT	CASSHGGGGGEKLFF
.	.	TRBV6-5	TRBJ1-4	TGTGCCAGCAGGCAGGCCCCTAATGAAAAACTGTTTTTT	CASRQAPNEKLFF
.	.	TRBV2	TRBJ2-5	TGTGCCAGCAGGGGGTCTCCCGAGACCCAGTACTTC	CASRGSPETQYF
.	TRBD1	TRBV3-1/TRBV3-2	TRBJ1-2	TGTGCCAGCAGCTCAGGGGGTGGTAACTATGGCTACACCTTC	CASSSGGGNYGYTF
.	.	TRBV27	TRBJ1-5	TGTGCCAGCAGTTCAACAGGTACTTATCAGCCCCAGCATTTT	CASSSTGTYQPQHF
.	.	TRBV7-6	TRBJ2-5	TGTGCCAGCAGCTCCGGCTGGGAGACCCAGTACTTC	CASSSGWETQYF
.	.	TRBV30	TRBJ1-2	TGTGCCTGGGGCGAGGGACTTGGGGGCTACACCTTC	CAWGEGLGGYTF
.	.	TRBV6-5	TRBJ1-6	TGTGCCAGCAGTTACGAGAGCTCCTATAATTCACCCCTCCACTTT	CASSYESSYNSPLHF
.	.	TRBV6-5	TRBJ1-2	TGTGCCAGCAGAGACGGACAGCCTACTAACTATGGCTACACCTTC	CASRDGQPTNYGYTF
.	.	TRBV7-9	TRBJ1-6	TGTGCCAGCAGCTTAGGACCCTATAATTCACCCCTCCACTTT	CASSLGPYNSPLHF
.	.	TRBV6-1	TRBJ2-1	TGTGCCAGCAGTGAACATCAGGACCTCCCCCAGTTCTTC	CASSEHQDLPQFF
.	TRBD2	TRBV19	TRBJ2-5	TGTGCCAGTAGTCTAGCGGCGCGGGAGACCCAGTACTTC	CASSLAARETQYF
.	TRBD2	TRBV5-4	TRBJ2-1	TGTGCCAGCAGCAAGCTAGCGGGGGGCCTCTCCTACAATGAGCAGTTCTTC	CASSKLAGGLSYNEQFF
.	TRBD2	TRBV5-1	TRBJ2-3	TGCGCCAGCAGCTTGGTGCCTAGCGGGCGGGATGTGGATACGCAGTATTTT	CASSLVPSGRDVDTQYF